This paragraph covers one T cell receptor beta chain sequence. The CDR3 consists of 13 residues. Germline-derived CDR1 and CDR2 are SQVTM and ANQGSEA. Combining a sample-barcoded 5' primer with a J-beta primer mix, a second PCR ran for about 6 to 11 cycles. TCRdb re-called the 5' RACE reads with MiXCR, one entry per CDR3 protein. The top ten clones hold about 30% of a sample with approximately 670,000 distinct CDR3 sequences, over 40% of them seen once. The data belong to a study of blood T cells in healthy people across ages. This clonotype originated in a man at least 80 years old in good health. This sequence joins TRBV29-1 and TRBJ2-5; D is unresolved. The DNA end favors TRBJ2-7, so the J call may be wrong. The sequencing input was blood. The CDR3 coding sequence is TGCAGCGTCCCTGCCCCAGGAAGGGTCGAGCAGTACTTC. Its protein product is CSVPAPGRVEQYF.